The present T cell receptor (beta chain) was sequenced within a study of OX40 agonist ivuxolimab in advanced cancers. About the study: The dose-escalation cohort was just under 85% male, with a mean age of 60 years, ranging roughly 20 to 90. Three patients got partial responses; one had hepatocellular carcinoma and two had cutaneous melanoma.

Blood draws occurred at baseline, cycle 4 day 1, and cycle 7 day 1. From germline, CDR1 is MNHEY and CDR2 SMNVEV (reference sequence). This CDR3 spans 16 amino acids. V lost 4 bases to trimming and J lost 5 bases; unmatched junction nucleotides: 9. Some clones are missing from TCRdb's copy, which holds only in-frame ones; the method was immunoSEQ multiplex PCR. The table shows 48,000 or so clones, with roughly three quarters occurring only once. The starting material was CD4+ or CD8+ T cells sorted from blood, obtained in a trial of the OX40 agonist ivuxolimab. This TCR was sampled from an adult with an advanced solid tumor such as melanoma, head and neck, liver or kidney cancer. The chain couples TRBV27 to TRBJ2-7; 12 bases agree with TRBD1. CDR3 nucleotides: TGTGCCAGCAGTTATTCCTCGGGACAGGGGGCCCACGAGCAGTACTTC. Translated, it gives CASSYSSGQGAHEQYF.